The present T cell receptor beta chain was sequenced within a study of shared clonotypes between healthy human individuals. Whole-study results and caveats: Sharing of clonotypes among donors was expected to vary with sequencing depth.

In germline, CDR1 is LNHDA, CDR2 SQIVND (reference sequence). The V end was cut by 1 base, the J end by 3 bases, with 3 bases between. CDR3 length equals 12 residues. Points on this clone: What it recognizes is unknown. This sample includes further DNA sequences coding for the same CDR3.

The naive CD8 subset, CD45RO-negative cells positively selected for CCR7, excluded terminally differentiated effector memory CD45RA+ cells. Data came from immunoSEQ multiplex PCR; TCRdb stores just in-frame clones and leaves some out. The table lists some 600,000 clones, approximately 96% of them singletons. What was sequenced was naive CD8+ T cells sorted from blood. The sequence came from a woman aged 25 to 39 in good health. This chain connects TRBV19 to TRBJ1-1, with unresolved D. CDR3 sequence reads: CASSIADTEAFF. CDR3 in DNA: TGTGCCAGTAGTATAGCGGACACTGAAGCTTTCTTT.